A selection of T cell receptor beta chains follows, all from one sample in a study of blood T cells in healthy people across ages. TCRdb ran MiXCR on the 5' RACE reads and lists one entry per CDR3 protein. The table records 1.5 million to 2 million distinct CDR3 sequences, about 30% of them present only once. Material: blood. The receptors come from a woman aged 25-40 years in good health. Both conserved end residues are part of each CDR3. D genes are given only for firm matches. Size is omitted from some rows. Given values are once, few, many or a class for expanded clones.

TGTGCCTATCCGGATCTTTCTGGGGCCAACGTCCTGACTTTC	CAYPDLSGANVLTF	.	.	TRBV30	TRBJ2-6
TGCAGTGCTAGAGCGGGGACAGGTTATGCGAACACTGAAGCTTTCTTT	CSARAGTGYANTEAFF	few	TRBD1	TRBV20-1	TRBJ1-1
TGTGCCAGCACCCACCTTACAGCCCGTGTGAGCTCCTACAATGAGCAGTTCTTC	CASTHLTARVSSYNEQFF	.	.	TRBV6-2/TRBV6-3	TRBJ2-1
TGTGCCAGCAGTCACCGGGGGGGCCTCTACAATGAGCAGTTCTTC	CASSHRGGLYNEQFF	few	TRBD2	TRBV11-1	TRBJ2-1
TGTGCCATCAGGACCACCTCCAATGAGCAGTTCTTC	CAIRTTSNEQFF	many	.	TRBV10-3	TRBJ2-1
TGTGCCAGCAGCTTCCAACCGGCATTAGGTGGAGATACGCAGTATTTT	CASSFQPALGGDTQYF	few	.	TRBV11-2	TRBJ2-3
TGTGCCAGCAGTTACTCAAAAGTTCCCTCTAACTATGGCTACACCTTC	CASSYSKVPSNYGYTF	.	.	TRBV6-6	TRBJ1-2
TGCAGTGCTAGAGATTACAGTTCAACGGAGACCCAGTACTTC	CSARDYSSTETQYF	many	.	TRBV20-1	TRBJ2-5
TGTGCCAGCAGCCTAAGCGGGCCGACCTACAATGAGCAGTTCTTC	CASSLSGPTYNEQFF	.	.	TRBV7-2	TRBJ2-1
TGTGCCAGCAGACACCCCGGGACTGCGTACAATGAGCAGTTCTTC	CASRHPGTAYNEQFF	.	.	TRBV27	TRBJ2-1
TGTGCCAGCAGATGGGAGGTACAAGAGACCCAGTACTTC	CASRWEVQETQYF	many	.	TRBV7-2	TRBJ2-5
TGCGCCAGCAGCCAAGGCATGGTGCTAGCGGGTTATGAGCAGTTCTTC	CASSQGMVLAGYEQFF	.	TRBD2	TRBV4-3	TRBJ2-1
TGTGCCAGCAGCTTAGGGGACAGGGGGGGAGCTAATGAAAAACTGTTTTTT	CASSLGDRGGANEKLFF	.	TRBD1	TRBV7-2	TRBJ1-4
TGTGCCAGCGGGACCCCCGGTGCCTACAATGAGCAGTTCTTC	CASGTPGAYNEQFF	few	.	TRBV7-9	TRBJ2-1
TGCAGTGCTAGAGGCCCTTGGGGGGCGGGGGGAGAAGAGACCCAGTACTTC	CSARGPWGAGGEETQYF	many	TRBD2	TRBV20-1	TRBJ2-5
TGTGCCAGCACCGAGTCCGGGGGCCCCCCAGGTGAGCAGTTCTTC	CASTESGGPPGEQFF	.	.	TRBV7-9	TRBJ2-1
TGTGCCAGCAGCTCCCTGGGGGGAGGAGATACGCAGTATTTT	CASSSLGGGDTQYF	.	.	TRBV7-3	TRBJ2-3
TGCAGTGCTAATGACCCTCAGGGGGGCAAAACCGGGGAGCTGTTTTTT	CSANDPQGGKTGELFF	.	.	TRBV20-1	TRBJ2-2
TGCAGTGCTCCCCGACAGGGTCGCACTGAAGCTTTCTTT	CSAPRQGRTEAFF	many	TRBD1	TRBV20-1	TRBJ1-1
TGCAGTGCGAACCCGGGTGGCTCCTACAATGAGCAGTTCTTC	CSANPGGSYNEQFF	few	.	TRBV20-1	TRBJ2-1
TGTGCCAGCAGCCGTCGGACTAGCGGGAAGAACGAGCAGTACTTC	CASSRRTSGKNEQYF	few	TRBD2	TRBV7-2	TRBJ2-7
TGCGCCAGCAGCCAAGATGGGGGGATTGATTCACCCCTCCACTTT	CASSQDGGIDSPLHF	few	.	TRBV4-1	TRBJ1-6
TGCGCCAGCAGCTTGGCTAGCGGGCTTCCCACAGATACGCAGTATTTT	CASSLASGLPTDTQYF	.	TRBD2	TRBV5-1	TRBJ2-3
TGTGCCAGCAGCGTGACACCGGGGAAACTGTTTTTT	CASSVTPGKLFF	.	.	TRBV9	TRBJ1-4
TGTGCCAGCTCACCGGACCAGGATTCTGGCTACACCTTC	CASSPDQDSGYTF	few	.	TRBV18	TRBJ1-2
TGTGCCAGCAGGAATCAAAACAATGAGCAGTTCTTC	CASRNQNNEQFF	.	.	TRBV28	TRBJ2-1
TGTGCCTCCGGCCGGGGACGGGGATTCACCGGGGAGCTGTTTTTT	CASGRGRGFTGELFF	.	.	TRBV6-5	TRBJ2-2
TGTGCCACCAGTGAGGCTGGGGACGAGTCGATGGATGGCTACACCTTC	CATSEAGDESMDGYTF	few	.	TRBV10-3	TRBJ1-2
TGCAGTGCTGGAGGACAGTCCAATCAGCCCCAGCATTTT	CSAGGQSNQPQHF	.	.	TRBV20-1	TRBJ1-5
TGTGCCAGCAGCTTAGCCAGCGGAAGATACAATGAGCAGTTCTTC	CASSLASGRYNEQFF	many	.	TRBV7-2	TRBJ2-1
TGTGCCAGCAGCGTAGTAGCGTCCCCTCCCACAGATACGCAGTATTTT	CASSVVASPPTDTQYF	many	.	TRBV9	TRBJ2-3
TGTGCCTGGAGTCCAGAAGCCTCGAGAGAGCAGTTCTTC	CAWSPEASREQFF	.	.	TRBV30	TRBJ2-1
TGTGCCAGCAGCTTAGGTTTTGTCTCCTACAATGAGCAGTTCTTC	CASSLGFVSYNEQFF	.	.	TRBV7-2	TRBJ2-1
TGCGCCAGCAGCCGCGCGGGGGGTCCGGACAATGAGCAGTACTTC	CASSRAGGPDNEQYF	.	TRBD2	TRBV4-1	TRBJ2-5
TGTGCCACCAGTGACTCGCTGGATGGTGAGCAGTTCTTC	CATSDSLDGEQFF	few	.	TRBV24-1	TRBJ2-1
TGTGCCGGCAGCATGGACAGCTATGGCTACACCTTC	CAGSMDSYGYTF	few	.	TRBV7-2	TRBJ1-2
TGCGCCAGCAGCCAAGATCGTGGGGCGGGTGGCGGGGAGCTGTTTTTT	CASSQDRGAGGGELFF	few	.	TRBV4-3	TRBJ2-2
TGTGCCACCAGCAGAGTCCGGGACAGGAGACATTACGAGCAGTACTTC	CATSRVRDRRHYEQYF	.	TRBD1	TRBV15	TRBJ2-7
TGTGCCAGCAGTCCGGACAGTCGGGGAGACTACGAGCAGTACTTC	CASSPDSRGDYEQYF	many	.	TRBV6-1	TRBJ2-7
TGTGCCAGCAGCTTAGAATCGGGGGGACCCGGGGAGCTGTTTTTT	CASSLESGGPGELFF	.	TRBD2	TRBV7-9	TRBJ2-2
TGTGCCAGCAGCTCCCCTTACTCAGATACGCAGTATTTT	CASSSPYSDTQYF	few	.	TRBV7-2	TRBJ2-3
TGTGCCAGCAGTCCGGAGGTAGCGGGAGGCCTCGCCAAAAACATTCAGTACTTC	CASSPEVAGGLAKNIQYF	.	TRBD2	TRBV25-1	TRBJ2-4
TGTGCCAGCAGCTTAAGGTGGCTAGCGGGAGGGAAGAACACCGGGGAGCTGTTTTTT	CASSLRWLAGGKNTGELFF	.	TRBD2	TRBV7-2	TRBJ2-2
TGCAGTGCTAGGGACAGGGGGCTAAATAATGAAAAACTGTTTTTT	CSARDRGLNNEKLFF	many	TRBD1	TRBV20-1	TRBJ1-4
TGTGCCAGCAGTTTATCCCGTATTCAGTACTTC	CASSLSRIQYF	few	.	TRBV28	TRBJ2-4
TGTGCCAGCATGGGAGGGACAGGGTCCTACAATGAGCAGTACTTC	CASMGGTGSYNEQYF	.	TRBD1	TRBV6-2/TRBV6-3	TRBJ2-7
TGCAGTGGACCGCGCGGGGGGATCAATGAGCAGTTCTTC	CSGPRGGINEQFF	few	TRBD2	TRBV20-1	TRBJ2-1
TGTGCCACCAGTGAAGGAACTTACAATGAGCAGTTCTTC	CATSEGTYNEQFF	.	.	TRBV24-1	TRBJ2-1
TGTGCCAGCAGTGGTGGACAATTAAATTCACCCCTCCACTTT	CASSGGQLNSPLHF	.	.	TRBV6-6	TRBJ1-6
TGCGCCGGCTGGGCGGGAGGAGAAACAGATACGCAGTATTTT	CAGWAGGETDTQYF	few	TRBD2	TRBV5-1	TRBJ2-3
TGTGCCAGCAGATTGGGTACTAGCGGGGGACTCTACGAGCAGTACTTC	CASRLGTSGGLYEQYF	few	TRBD2	TRBV7-7	TRBJ2-7
TGTGCCAGCAGCTTAGCCCGGCCTACCTACAATGAGCAGTTCTTC	CASSLARPTYNEQFF	many	.	TRBV7-2	TRBJ2-1
TGCGCCAGCAGCCGCCGACTAGCGGGCTCGGACAGAGATACGCAGTATTTT	CASSRRLAGSDRDTQYF	.	TRBD2	TRBV5-1	TRBJ2-3